What follows are 20 T cell receptor beta chains derived from one specimen sequenced in a study of blood T cell repertoires in COVID-19. Some clones are missing from TCRdb's copy, which holds only in-frame ones; the method was immunoSEQ multiplex PCR. This sample yields 130,000 to 150,000 clones, of which around 87% are seen a single time; approximately 6.5% belongs to the top ten. Sequenced input: peripheral blood. These receptors were obtained from a man aged 80 or over with acute or convalescent COVID-19.

The V gene is TRBV5-6, the J gene TRBJ1-1, with D perhaps TRBD1 (6 bases). This CDR3 comprises 13 residues. Looked up from germline, CDR1 is SGHDT and CDR2 is YYEEEE. V gave up 6 bases and J gave up 5 bases, with 14 bases separating them. CDR3 sequence: CASNAPRGTEAFF. DNA of the CDR3: TGTGCCAGCAACGCCCCCAGGGGTACTGAAGCTTTCTTT.

This chain uses TRBV28 with TRBJ2-1, with D perhaps matching TRBD2 (6 bases). This CDR3 spans 15 amino acids. Germline-derived CDR1 and CDR2 are MDHEN and SYDVKM. V was clipped by 6 bases and J by 7 bases, with 19 bases between them. CDR3 amino acids: CASRPTGLPKNEQFF. DNA for the CDR3: TGTGCCAGCAGACCAACGGGACTCCCTAAAAATGAGCAGTTCTTC.

This chain uses TRBV7-8 with TRBJ2-5, with TRBD1 identical over 8 bases. The trim removed 4 bases at V and 5 bases at J, leaving 12 bases unmatched. This CDR3 comprises 16 residues. Germline CDR1 and CDR2: SGHVS and FQNEAQ. The CDR3 loop reads CASSWTPGQVAETQYF. The CDR3 DNA follows: TGTGCCAGCAGCTGGACACCGGGACAGGTTGCGGAGACCCAGTACTTC.

The CDR3, as DNA: TGTGCCAGCTCACCCCAAGGACAGGGAGTAGGGCAGCCCCAGCATTTT. Translated: CASSPQGQGVGQPQHF. V and J are TRBV18 and TRBJ1-5, with 8 bases matching TRBD1. V shed 3 bases and J 7 bases; nucleotides not matched to a gene: 11. Germline V lookup: CDR1 KGHSH, CDR2 LQKENI. The CDR3 length is 16 residues.

The count of this clone is one. V and J are TRBV18 and TRBJ1-2; a weak D match, TRBD1 (5 bases). Looked up from germline, CDR1 is KGHSH and CDR2 is LQKENI. CDR3 length: 14 residues. Trimming took 6 bases from V and 4 from J, leaving 15 bases between them. As DNA, the CDR3 is TGTGCCAGCTCCCGGGACTCGGCGGTCTATGGCTACACCTTC. Amino acid sequence: CASSRDSAVYGYTF.

The chain is built from TRBV2 and TRBJ1-2; TRBD1 matches at 9 bases. Germline CDR1 SNHLY, CDR2 FYNNEI. The length of the CDR3 is 13 residues. The V and J ends lost 6 bases and 8 bases, in that order; junction bases with no gene match: 7. The CDR3 is CASRETGGRGYTF. As DNA, the CDR3 is TGTGCCAGCAGGGAGACAGGGGGTCGAGGCTACACCTTC.

The J gene is TRBJ1-1, the V gene TRBV4-2; 7 nucleotides agree with TRBD1. V lost 6 bases, J lost 5 bases, and 9 bases stayed unmatched. Germline-derived CDR1 and CDR2 are LGHNA and YNFKEQ. The CDR3 runs to 14 residues. CDR3 sequence reads: CASSPAGGRTEAFF. CDR3 sequence (DNA): TGTGCCAGCAGTCCTGCAGGGGGAAGGACTGAAGCTTTCTTT.

CDR3 protein: CSALAGTETQYF. The DNA for the CDR3 is TGCAGCGCACTAGCGGGCACAGAAACCCAGTACTTC. V and J are TRBV29-1 and TRBJ2-5, with TRBD2 matching over 9 bases. V lost 7 bases, J lost 8 bases, and 8 bases stayed unmatched. The CDR3 runs to 12 residues. Germline V CDR1 and CDR2: SQVTM, ANQGSEA.

V usage is TRBV5-6 and J usage is TRBJ2-1; D uncertain. This CDR3 spans 12 amino acids. The germline CDR1 and CDR2 sequences are SGHDT and YYEEEE. Trimming cost V 4 bases and J 9 bases, with 11 bases left between them. This chain's CDR3 is CASSLEPGEQFF. CDR3 in DNA: TGTGCCAGCAGCCTCGAACCGGGTGAGCAGTTCTTC.

CDR3 in DNA: TGTGCCAGCAGCTTACAGGGGAGCACCGGGGAGCTGTTTTTT. It yields the protein CASSLQGSTGELFF. The V gene is TRBV5-4, the J gene TRBJ2-2; 7 nucleotides line up with TRBD1. CDR1 SGHNT and CDR2 YYREEE come from the germline V gene (reference sequence). J lost 4 bases, V lost 2 bases, and 2 bases had no gene match. This CDR3 has 14 amino acids.

The CDR3, as DNA: TGCGCCAGCAATGCAGGCACAGATACGCAGTATTTT. Protein sequence: CASNAGTDTQYF. The V call is TRBV10-1, the J call TRBJ2-3, with D unclear. Germline lookup yields CDR1 WNHNN and CDR2 SYGVQD (reference sequence). Trimming removed 7 bases at V and 1 base at J, with 6 bases between. There are 12 residues in the CDR3.

This clone was counted a single time. This chain joins TRBV5-1 and TRBJ2-2; TRBD2 is a possible D gene (6 bases). The CDR3 runs 15 residues. V gave up 3 bases and J gave up 4 bases, with 13 bases separating them. Germline loops: CDR1 SGHRS, CDR2 YFSETQ. This CDR3 is CASSSLSSATGELFF. Written as DNA, the CDR3 is TGCGCCAGCAGCTCCCTATCTAGCGCCACCGGGGAGCTGTTTTTT. Drawing the rest from reference TRBV5-1 and TRBJ2-2, the complete variable domain is KAGVTQTPRYLIKTRGQQVTLSCSPISGHRSVSWYQQTPGQGLQFLFEYFSETQRNKGNFPGRFSGRQFSNSRSEMNVSTLELGDSALYLCASSSLSSATGELFFGEGSRLTVL.

The rearrangement joins TRBV6-5 to TRBJ2-1; 12 bases map to TRBD2. From germline, CDR1 is MNHEY and CDR2 SVGAGI. This CDR3 is built from 15 residues. J lost 7 bases, V lost 6 bases, and 7 bases had no gene match. The CDR3 DNA follows: TGTGCCAGCAGCGGGACTAGCGGGTTTGGGAATGAGCAGTTCTTC. Translation gives CASSGTSGFGNEQFF.

J is TRBJ1-2 and V is TRBV5-1; D unresolved. The germline V gene encodes CDR1 SGHRS and CDR2 YFSETQ. Trimming shortened V by 2 bases and J by 6 bases, and 11 bases separated the two germline ends. This CDR3 has 13 residues. CDR3 nucleotide sequence: TGCGCCAGCAGCTTCGCGGGTTACGATGGCTACACCTTC. Protein product: CASSFAGYDGYTF.

The V and J genes are TRBV7-2 and TRBJ2-1; D is uncertain. CDR1 and CDR2 from the germline V gene are SGHTA and FQGNSA. V gave up 3 bases and J gave up 0 bases, with 3 bases separating them. The CDR3 spans 13 residues. DNA for the CDR3: TGTGCCAGCAGCTTCAGCTCCTACAATGAGCAGTTCTTC. Its protein is CASSFSSYNEQFF.

The chain links TRBV15 to TRBJ2-7, with D possibly being TRBD1 (5 bases). Germline-derived CDR1 and CDR2 are LNHNV and YYDKDF (reference sequence). This CDR3 has 17 amino acids. Trimming pared 3 bases from V and 1 base from J, leaving 19 bases between. The CDR3 nucleotides read TGTGCCACCAGCAGCCCTACCTGGGGCAGGGCGTCCTACGAGCAGTACTTC. It encodes CATSSPTWGRASYEQYF.

The chain carries TRBV5-4 and TRBJ2-2; tentative D call: TRBD1 (6 bases). V lost 4 bases, J lost 2 bases, and 9 bases lay in between. The CDR3 extends over 14 amino acids. Germline V gives CDR1 SGHNT, CDR2 YYREEE (reference sequence). In DNA form, the CDR3 reads TGTGCCAGCAGCGCGGACAGCAACACCGGGGAGCTGTTTTTT. Translating it yields CASSADSNTGELFF.

CDR3 amino acids: CASSGPFRDRPLNEQFF. DNA for the CDR3: TGTGCCAGCAGCGGACCGTTCCGGGACAGACCTTTGAATGAGCAGTTCTTC. V usage is TRBV11-3 and J usage is TRBJ2-1; 7 bases align to TRBD1. Germline V gene data show CDR1 as SGHNT and CDR2 as YENEEA. CDR3 size: 17 residues. The ends lost 5 bases at V and 7 bases at J; junction bases unmatched: 17.

V and J are TRBV20-1 and TRBJ1-5; no clear D. In germline, CDR1 is DFQATT, CDR2 SNEGSKA (reference sequence). Between the trimmed V and J ends, which lost 3 bases and 7 bases, there was a span of 19 bases. The CDR3 contains 15 residues. The CDR3 sequence is CSASMRRGAGQPQHF. Written as DNA, the CDR3 is TGCAGTGCTAGTATGCGTCGAGGCGCCGGGCAGCCCCAGCATTTT.

The J gene is TRBJ2-3, the V gene TRBV30; 9 bases are a match to TRBD2. V gave up 2 bases and J gave up 2 bases; unmatched junction bases: 5. Germline CDR1 is GTSNPN and CDR2 is SVGIG (reference sequence). This CDR3 region has 15 residues. The CDR3 region has the DNA TGTGCCTGGAGTATCGCTAGCGGGGTCACAGATACGCAGTATTTT. It specifies CAWSIASGVTDTQYF. Looking up the rest from reference TRBV30 and TRBJ2-3 gives the full variable domain: SQTIHQWPATLVQPVGSPLSLECTVEGTSNPNLYWYRQAAGRGLQLLFYSVGIGQISSEVPQNLSASRPQDRQFILSSKKLLLSDSGFYLCAWSIASGVTDTQYFGPGTRLTVL.